A single sample is the source of the 21 T cell receptor beta chains below, sequenced in a study of identical twins. TCRdb analysed the 5' RACE reads with MiXCR anew, one entry per CDR3 protein. The table lists more than 650,000 distinct CDR3 sequences, less than 7% of them singletons. Material for sequencing was naive T cells sorted from blood. The receptors derive from a man aged 18 to 29 in good health.

This rearrangement joins TRBV7-8 to TRBJ2-2; 9 bases line up with TRBD2. The CDR3 consists of 15 residues. Germline CDR1 and CDR2: SGHVS and FQNEAQ. Trimming took 4 bases from V and 4 from J; bases not matched to a gene: 4. In DNA form, the CDR3 reads TGTGCCAGCAGCTCGACTAGCGGACTCACCGGGGAGCTGTTTTTT. This gives the protein CASSSTSGLTGELFF. The variable domain in full, with the rest retrieved from reference TRBV7-8 and TRBJ2-2, is GAGVSQSPRYKVAKRGQDVALRCDPISGHVSLFWYQQALGQGPEFLTYFQNEAQLDKSGLPSDRFFAERPEGSVSTLKIQRTQQEDSAVYLCASSSTSGLTGELFFGEGSRLTVL.

The genes are TRBV6-1 and TRBJ1-6, with D maybe TRBD1 (5 bases). Trimming shortened V by 5 bases and J by 6 bases, and 14 bases separated the two germline ends. The V gene's germline CDR1 is MNHNS and CDR2 SASEGT. This CDR3 spans 15 amino acids. The CDR3, as DNA: TGTGCCAGCAGTCCCACCCGGGACGTTAATTCACCCCTCCACTTT. This gives the protein CASSPTRDVNSPLHF.

This clonotype has a count of ten or more. This chain joins TRBV2 and TRBJ2-1; 14 bases line up with TRBD2. Germline trimming cut 6 bases from V and 5 bases from J; bases unmatched to any gene: 3. Germline lookup yields CDR1 SNHLY and CDR2 FYNNEI. The CDR3 totals 15 residues. The CDR3 reads CASRRLAGGNNEQFF. CDR3 nucleotides: TGTGCCAGCAGGCGACTAGCGGGAGGGAACAATGAGCAGTTCTTC.

This chain joins TRBV6-2 or TRBV6-3 and TRBJ2-7; 10 bases map to TRBD2. Germline CDR1 reads MNHEY; CDR2 reads SVGEGT. Trimming removed 6 bases from V and 3 bases from J; junction bases left unmatched: 14. The CDR3 covers 17 residues. CDR3 sequence (DNA): TGTGCCAGCAGCTTCCCCCCCGGGCTAGCGGGAGACTACGAGCAGTACTTC. It encodes CASSFPPGLAGDYEQYF.

This clonotype turned up a few times. V and J are TRBV19 and TRBJ1-2; TRBD1 matches 12 bases. This CDR3 contains 14 residues. V was clipped by 8 bases and J by 0 bases; unmatched bases: 1. Germline assignment: CDR1 LNHDA and CDR2 SQIVND (reference sequence). DNA of the CDR3: TGTGCCAGTGGGACAGGGGGCGCTAACTATGGCTACACCTTC. Its translation is CASGTGGANYGYTF.

The table lists this clonotype with a few counts. The CDR3 loop is CASSQAPGFIQYF. The CDR3 DNA is TGTGCCAGCAGCCAAGCCCCAGGGTTCATTCAGTACTTC. The V gene is TRBV3-1, the J gene TRBJ2-4, with a tentative D call TRBD1 (5 bases). Germline assignment: CDR1 LGHDT and CDR2 YNNKEL (reference sequence). This CDR3 is 13 amino acids long. The germline V and J ends were trimmed by 1 base and 9 bases, with 10 bases remaining between them.

This clonotype came up many times. The chain has TRBV20-1 and TRBJ2-3; maybe TRBD2 (5 bases). CDR3 length equals 15 residues. The germline CDR1 and CDR2 sequences are DFQATT and SNEGSKA (reference sequence). V shed 1 base and J shed 8 bases, with 19 bases lying between them. The CDR3 here is CSARGSAESPITQYF. CDR3 sequence (DNA): TGCAGTGCTAGAGGGTCAGCGGAGTCCCCAATTACGCAGTATTTT.

This clonotype was counted at least ten times. The chain links TRBV6-5 to TRBJ2-1; D remains ambiguous. Per the germline V gene, CDR1 is MNHEY and CDR2 is SVGAGI. This CDR3 is built from 14 residues. V was trimmed by 2 bases and J by 7 bases, leaving 12 bases between them. This CDR3 reads CASSYRAQKNEQFF. The CDR3 DNA is TGTGCCAGCAGTTACCGGGCGCAAAAGAATGAGCAGTTCTTC.

The chain employs TRBV4-1 and TRBJ1-4, with unresolved D. The germline V gene has CDR1 MGHRA and CDR2 YSYEKL. V was shortened by 5 bases and J by 8 bases, with 15 bases between the two germline ends. The CDR3 runs 14 residues. In nucleotides, the CDR3 is TGCGCCAGCAGCTCGTGGACTCGACGGGAAAAACTGTTTTTT. It encodes CASSSWTRREKLFF.

This clonotype was counted only a few times. The rearrangement uses TRBV24-1 and TRBJ1-2; D is unresolved. The germline CDR1 and CDR2 sequences are KGHDR and SFDVKD. With 3 bases removed from V and 4 bases from J, the gap between germline ends came to 11 bases. The CDR3 runs 14 residues. The chain's CDR3 is CATSDPSDGYGYTF. The CDR3 DNA reads as TGTGCCACCAGTGATCCGAGTGATGGCTATGGCTACACCTTC.

This clonotype has more than one count but fewer than ten. V is TRBV6-1 and J is TRBJ1-4; D might be TRBD1 (6 bases). Germline loops: CDR1 MNHNS, CDR2 SASEGT. The CDR3 length is 14 residues. V lost 6 bases, J lost 3 bases, and 11 bases lay in between. CDR3 in amino acids: CASRQGQANEKLFF. Written as DNA, the CDR3 is TGTGCCAGCAGACAGGGACAAGCTAATGAAAAACTGTTTTTT.

This clonotype appeared many times. The V and J genes are TRBV12-3 or TRBV12-4 and TRBJ2-7; possible D gene TRBD1, 6 bases. Between the trimmed V and J ends, which lost 5 bases and 2 bases, there was a span of 10 bases. The CDR3 extends over 13 amino acids. Here the CDR3 DNA reads TGTGCCAGCAGTGCAGGGGAACCCTACGAGCAGTACTTC. It yields the protein CASSAGEPYEQYF.

This clonotype showed up just a few times. The gene calls are TRBV9 and TRBJ1-2, with a tentative D call TRBD1 (5 bases). Germline V gene lookup returns CDR1 SGDLS and CDR2 YYNGEE. The CDR3 has 13 residues. Trimming removed 5 bases from V and 10 bases from J, with 18 bases in between. The CDR3 DNA reads as TGTGCCAGCAGTGCGGGGGAAGAGGGCGTCTACACCTTC. Translated, it gives CASSAGEEGVYTF.

This clonotype was seen more than once but under ten times. The rearrangement uses TRBV12-3 or TRBV12-4 and TRBJ2-1; D ambiguous. There are 13 residues in the CDR3. Trimming left V 1 base short and J 9 bases short, with 10 bases between. CDR3 region: CASSLGSPVEQFF. In nucleotides, the CDR3 is TGTGCCAGCAGTTTAGGCTCGCCCGTTGAGCAGTTCTTC.

This clonotype was recorded only once. A read error is likely, as this CDR3 ends without the conserved phenylalanine or tryptophan. The DNA is left out, because the CDR3 cannot be placed on it with certainty; the CDR3 is given as TCRdb lists it. This chain connects TRBV11-3 to TRBJ2-7. Counting both end residues, the CDR3 totals 9 amino acids. Germline values: CDR1 SGHNT, CDR2 YENEEA. The CDR3 spells CASSFPMDS.

The chain combines TRBV5-1 with TRBJ2-3; D is undetermined. CDR1 SGHRS and CDR2 YFSETQ come from the germline V gene. Trimming cost V 1 base and J 2 bases, with 8 bases left between them. This CDR3 is 14 amino acids long. CDR3 nucleotides: TGCGCCAGCAGCTTGCTGGGATTCACAGATACGCAGTATTTT. Amino acids: CASSLLGFTDTQYF.

This clonotype was detected many times. V gene TRBV10-3 combines with J gene TRBJ2-7, with D uncertain. CDR3 length equals 11 residues. Germline CDR1 and CDR2: ENHRY and SYGVKD. The V gene lost 4 bases and the J gene lost 6 bases, with 7 bases spanning the gap. The CDR3 sequence is CAISAGGEQYV. DNA of the CDR3: TGTGCCATCAGTGCGGGTGGCGAGCAGTACGTC.

In its sample, this clonotype was seen many times. The rearrangement joins TRBV5-6 to TRBJ1-1; a weak D match, TRBD1 (5 bases). Deletions cut 2 bases from V and 5 bases from J, with 10 bases between. CDR3 length: 13 residues. The V gene's germline CDR1 is SGHDT and CDR2 YYEEEE. In DNA form, the CDR3 reads TGTGCCAGCAGCTTAGGTTGGGGGACTGAAGCTTTCTTT. Translation: CASSLGWGTEAFF. Based on the CDR3 plus reference TRBV5-6 and TRBJ1-1, the full variable domain is DAGVTQSPTHLIKTRGQQVTLRCSPKSGHDTVSWYQQALGQGPQFIFQYYEEEERQRGNFPDRFSGHQFPNYSSELNVNALLLGDSALYLCASSLGWGTEAFFGQGTRLTVV.

This clonotype turned up a few times. The gene calls are TRBV6-5 and TRBJ2-1; weak D call: TRBD2 (5 bases). Germline-derived CDR1 and CDR2 are MNHEY and SVGAGI. Deletions cut 8 bases from V and 9 bases from J, with 11 bases between. This CDR3 has 11 amino acids. Here the CDR3 reads CASLGEGEQFF. CDR3 nucleotide sequence: TGTGCCAGCCTTGGCGAGGGTGAGCAGTTCTTC.

This clonotype was detected only a few times. This chain connects TRBV15 to TRBJ2-7; D gene uncertain. The CDR3 is 16 residues long. CDR1 and CDR2 from the germline V gene are LNHNV and YYDKDF (reference sequence). V lost 5 bases to trimming and J lost 2 bases, with 19 bases between them. CDR3 nucleotide sequence: TGTGCCACCAGCCGCCCCCAGGACCTGCCCACCTACGAGCAGTACTTC. This gives the protein CATSRPQDLPTYEQYF.

This clonotype was seen a handful of times. This chain uses TRBV6-1 with TRBJ1-1; 7 bases agree with TRBD1. Losses at the gene ends were 6 bases for V and 3 bases for J; bases not matched to a gene: 7. Germline V lookup: CDR1 MNHNS, CDR2 SASEGT. CDR3 length equals 14 residues. CDR3 protein: CASRQPGQHTEAFF. Here the CDR3 DNA reads TGTGCCAGCAGACAGCCGGGACAGCACACTGAAGCTTTCTTT.